This section outlines one T cell receptor (beta chain) sequence together with its context. What this receptor recognizes is not known. No quality values exist for individual bases; no much larger clone is one base distant. Uncultured memory T cell samples were subjected to sequencing directly after ex vivo isolation. CD4+ total memory, central memory, effector memory and circulating T follicular helper cells were isolated from peripheral blood mononuclear cells. Library creation used the immunoSEQ multiplex PCR assay. The authors processed their data as follows. To quantify how much the repertoires of different subsets overlapped, the Chao-Jaccard similarity index was used along with counts of shared clonotypes. The clones in this table, taken by TCRdb from immuneACCESS, are in-frame only. Not every clone is retained; where verified, under half of the shortfall comes from an unresolved V gene, and the cause of the rest is unknown. V and J calls and clone size are copied from that table; D and trimming were computed from the DNA. Here the sample has 20,000 to 25,000 clones; roughly 84% occur a single time. The ten most abundant clones make up approximately 0.6% of the sample.

V and J are truncated by 3 bases and 2 bases respectively, leaving an intervening sequence of 7 bases. As encoded in the germline V gene (reference sequence), CDR1 is GTSNPN while CDR2 is SVGIG. The CDR3 spans 13 residues, from the cysteine through the phenylalanine. Only the CDR3 portion is preserved as DNA: 39 bases, with reading frame beginning at the first base. These data belong to a study of CD4 T cell repertoires in COVID-19 (dated by TCRdb to about 2021). In terms of the full investigation: For cross-reactivity analysis, CFSE-low cells were expanded with IL-2 for about nine days, then relabeled and restimulated with spike proteins from other coronaviruses. The study characterized naturally processed CD4+ T cell responses to SARS-CoV-2 spike and nucleoprotein in COVID-19-recovered individuals, using TCR Vbeta sequencing to assess clonal composition. Subset-level TCR Vbeta repertoire analysis of SARS-CoV-2-reactive T cells was performed in a few recovered individuals.

Results and caveats for the whole study, not just this receptor: Several of the most expanded SARS-CoV-2-reactive clonotypes were found to be shared between two or all three memory subsets, suggesting intraclonal diversification. Consistent with cross-reactivity, between 7 and 25% of SARS-CoV-2 clonotypes also showed up in secondary cultures stimulated with SARS-CoV and/or HKU1 spike.

This TCR came from a human donor who had COVID-19. The chain is made from TRBV30 and TRBJ2-2, with an unclear D gene assignment. Source: central memory CD4+ T cells from blood, taken before the COVID-19 pandemic. The meaning of the sample's cell subset or site label: CD4+ T central memory cells. The DNA sequence is given as TGTGCCTGGAGGACTTCCAACACCGGGGAGCTGTTTTTT. Protein translation: CAWRTSNTGELFF.